This T cell receptor beta chain was identified in a study of human T cells and chemical hapten exposure. Across the whole study: 2% DPC applied to an approximately 2 cm by approximately 2 cm arm area sensitized donors. Small pooled library volume differences chiefly drove per-sample TCR yield variation.

With regard to this clonotype: The junction does not match germline at one end; this may be a read error.

Sample time point: patch test 2, 6 weeks after DPC sensitization. Treatment defined: therapeutic diphenylcyclopropenone sensitization with weekly scalp DPC. Venepuncture was done earlier than the placement of each patch test. TCRdb fed the RACE reads into MiXCR, producing one record per CDR3 protein. The table has about 140,000 distinct CDR3 sequences, roughly 10% seen once. The source of this sequence is a woman aged 45-65 years with alopecia areata. Some clones in this sample may be carry-over from other donors' samples. The starting material was whole blood, obtained in connection with sensitization to the hapten diphenylcyclopropenone (DPC).

The CDR3 spells CASSLDDIQETQYF. CDR3 coding DNA: TGTGCCAGCAGTTTAGACGACATTCAAGAGACCCAGTACTTC. The rearrangement joins TRBV11-2 to TRBJ2-5; D not certain. This CDR3 contains 14 residues. The V gene's germline CDR1 is SGHAT and CDR2 FQNNGV. Combining the CDR3 with reference TRBV11-2 and TRBJ2-5 gives the whole variable domain EAGVAQSPRYKIIEKRQSVAFWCNPISGHATLYWYQQILGQGPKLLIQFQNNGVVDDSQLPKDRFSAERLKGVDSTLKIQPAKLEDSAVYLCASSLDDIQETQYFGPGTRLLVL.